Below are 10 T cell receptor beta chains sequenced from a single sample in a study of blood T cell repertoires in COVID-19 (dated by TCRdb to the early 2020s). Library method: the immunoSEQ multiplex PCR assay. Not all clones reach the TCRdb copy of this immuneACCESS table, which keeps in-frame sequences only. Checked studies attribute under half of the gap to unresolved V genes and leave the rest unexplained. The sample has roughly 200,000 clones on record, approximately 87% of them singletons. 15% to 20% of the sample is taken by the ten largest. The sample comprised peripheral blood. These receptor sequences come from a person aged 70 to 80 with COVID-19, enrolled during active disease.

This chain's CDR3 is CASSPPGAGAYNEQFF. CDR3 coding DNA: TGTGCCAGCAGTCCCCCCGGGGCGGGGGCCTACAATGAGCAGTTCTTC. The gene calls are TRBV7-9 and TRBJ2-1, with 7 bases aligning to TRBD2. Germline V gene lookup returns CDR1 SEHNR and CDR2 FQNEAQ (reference sequence). The CDR3 covers 16 residues. V lost 6 bases to trimming and J lost 2 bases; unmatched junction nucleotides: 10.

V usage is TRBV9 and J usage is TRBJ2-2, with 13 bases fitting TRBD2. Germline CDR1 and CDR2: SGDLS and YYNGEE. V lost 4 bases and J lost 7; bases outside the gene matches: 10. This CDR3 contains 17 residues. The CDR3 is CASSFGTSGVGGGELFF. The CDR3 DNA reads TGTGCCAGCAGCTTCGGGACTAGCGGGGTAGGCGGCGGGGAGCTGTTTTTT.

This clone has only one observation. The chain uses TRBV5-1 and TRBJ1-1; no clear D. Trimming took off 1 base at V and 1 base at J, with 11 bases between the two ends. Germline V gene lookup returns CDR1 SGHRS and CDR2 YFSETQ. The CDR3 has 15 residues. CDR3 nucleotides: TGCGCCAGCAGCTTGAACGTGGTAGCGAACACTGAAGCTTTCTTT. Its translation is CASSLNVVANTEAFF.

The chain is built from TRBV9 and TRBJ2-1; 8 nucleotides line up with TRBD2. CDR1 SGDLS and CDR2 YYNGEE come from the germline V gene. CDR3 length: 15 amino acids. J was trimmed by 2 bases and V by 0 bases; bases with no gene match: 1. The CDR3 loop reads CASSVGRGAYNEQFF. The CDR3, as DNA: TGTGCCAGCAGCGTAGGGCGGGGGGCCTACAATGAGCAGTTCTTC.

The chain recombines TRBV7-2 with TRBJ2-3; 16 bases line up with TRBD2. V lost 5 bases, J lost 4 bases, and 12 bases stayed unmatched. The germline V gene encodes CDR1 SGHTA and CDR2 FQGNSA. The CDR3 loop spans 19 amino acids. The CDR3 sequence: CASSLGLAGGRVNADTQYF. In nucleotides, the CDR3 is TGTGCCAGCAGCCTGGGACTAGCGGGAGGGCGGGTCAATGCAGATACGCAGTATTTT.

Here the CDR3 reads CASSFFREKGLTEAFF. CDR3 in DNA: TGTGCCAGCAGCTTTTTCCGGGAGAAAGGGTTGACTGAAGCTTTCTTT. The V gene is TRBV5-6, the J gene TRBJ1-1, with D hard to call. This CDR3 has 16 residues. V shed 2 bases and J shed 5 bases, with 19 bases lying between them. Germline assignment: CDR1 SGHDT and CDR2 YYEEEE.

The chain couples TRBV5-6 to TRBJ1-2, with D uncertain. Germline CDR1 reads SGHDT; CDR2 reads YYEEEE. The CDR3 consists of 12 residues. V shed 3 bases and J shed 5 bases, with 8 bases lying between them. CDR3 nucleotides: TGTGCCAGCAGCTCAAACGGGTATGGCTACACCTTC. Encoded protein: CASSSNGYGYTF. The full variable domain, its missing parts supplied by reference TRBV5-6 and TRBJ1-2, is DAGVTQSPTHLIKTRGQQVTLRCSPKSGHDTVSWYQQALGQGPQFIFQYYEEEERQRGNFPDRFSGHQFPNYSSELNVNALLLGDSALYLCASSSNGYGYTFGSGTRLTVV.

The chain links TRBV5-4 to TRBJ1-2, with a weak D call TRBD1 (6 bases). The length of the CDR3 is 16 residues. Germline values: CDR1 SGHNT, CDR2 YYREEE (reference sequence). The V and J ends lost 4 bases and 5 bases respectively, with 21 bases between them. Written as DNA, the CDR3 is TGTGCCAGCAGCGCAGGGGCGGGGGGCGACGGGTATGGCTACACCTTC. Translation: CASSAGAGGDGYGYTF.

The chain couples TRBV7-3 to TRBJ2-1; D gene unclear. The length of the CDR3 is 15 residues. CDR1 is SGHTA, CDR2 FQGTGA, per germline. The germline V and J ends were trimmed by 0 bases and 9 bases, with 15 bases remaining between them. The CDR3 spells CASSLTQIGLGEQFF. For the CDR3, the DNA is TGTGCCAGCAGCTTAACCCAAATTGGGCTCGGTGAGCAGTTCTTC.

The count of this clone is one. The chain employs TRBV6-5 and TRBJ2-2, with TRBD2 as a possible D gene (5 bases). V gave up 6 bases and J gave up 8 bases, with 10 bases separating them. The V gene's germline CDR1 is MNHEY and CDR2 SVGAGI. The CDR3 is made up of 12 amino acids. The CDR3: CASSGSGGELFF. The CDR3 DNA reads as TGTGCCAGCAGCGGATCGGGAGGGGAGCTGTTTTTT.